The sequence of this T cell receptor beta chain was determined in a study of blood T cell repertoires in COVID-19. Germline CDR1 and CDR2: SGHKS and YYEKEE (reference sequence). The CDR3 extends over 17 amino acids. V dropped 0 bases and J dropped 4; count of bases not matched to a gene: 8. Authors' processing steps: Amplifying reference gene primers gave estimates of nucleated cell counts. Method: immunoSEQ multiplex PCR; TCRdb's copy keeps in-frame clones and lacks some. That table supplies the V and J calls and clone size; D and trimming were determined from the DNA. The sample has about 33,000 clones, around 93% seen once.

The chain employs TRBV5-5 and TRBJ1-3, with TRBD1 matching 9 bases. The sequencing input was peripheral blood. This TCR was sampled from a human donor with active COVID-19. The donor label of this sample is uncertain. The CDR3 loop reads CASSLGLGQGPGNTIYF. The DNA of the CDR3 is TGTGCCAGCAGCTTGGGGTTAGGACAGGGGCCAGGAAACACCATATATTTT.